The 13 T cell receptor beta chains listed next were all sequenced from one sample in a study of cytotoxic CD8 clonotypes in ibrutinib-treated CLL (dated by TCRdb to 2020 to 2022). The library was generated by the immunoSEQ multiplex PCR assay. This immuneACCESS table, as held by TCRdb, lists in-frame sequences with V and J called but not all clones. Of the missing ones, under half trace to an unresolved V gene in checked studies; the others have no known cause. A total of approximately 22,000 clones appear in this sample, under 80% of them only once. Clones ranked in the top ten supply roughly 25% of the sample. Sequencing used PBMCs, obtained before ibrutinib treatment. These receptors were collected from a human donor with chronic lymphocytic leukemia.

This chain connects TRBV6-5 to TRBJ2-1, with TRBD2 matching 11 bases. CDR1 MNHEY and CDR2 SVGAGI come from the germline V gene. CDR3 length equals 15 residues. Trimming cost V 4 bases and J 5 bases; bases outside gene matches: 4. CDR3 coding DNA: TGTGCCAGCAGTTGGGGGACTAGCGGAAACAATGAGCAGTTCTTC. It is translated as CASSWGTSGNNEQFF.

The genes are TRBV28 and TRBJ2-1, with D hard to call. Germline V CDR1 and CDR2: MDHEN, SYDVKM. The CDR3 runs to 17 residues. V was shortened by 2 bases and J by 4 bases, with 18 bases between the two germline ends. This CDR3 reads CASSLPQRRLAYNEQFF. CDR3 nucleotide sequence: TGTGCCAGCAGTTTACCGCAGAGGCGGTTGGCGTACAATGAGCAGTTCTTC.

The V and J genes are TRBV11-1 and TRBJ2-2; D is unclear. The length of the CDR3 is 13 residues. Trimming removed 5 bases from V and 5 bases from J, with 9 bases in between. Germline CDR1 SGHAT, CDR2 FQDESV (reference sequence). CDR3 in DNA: TGTGCCAGCAGCCCCGGATGGACCGGGGAGCTGTTTTTT. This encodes CASSPGWTGELFF.

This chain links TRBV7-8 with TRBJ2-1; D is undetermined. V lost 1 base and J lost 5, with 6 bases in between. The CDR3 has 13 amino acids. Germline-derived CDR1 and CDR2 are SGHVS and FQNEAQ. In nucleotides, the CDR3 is TGTGCCAGCAGCTTAGGTTATGACAATGAGCAGTTCTTC. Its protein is CASSLGYDNEQFF.

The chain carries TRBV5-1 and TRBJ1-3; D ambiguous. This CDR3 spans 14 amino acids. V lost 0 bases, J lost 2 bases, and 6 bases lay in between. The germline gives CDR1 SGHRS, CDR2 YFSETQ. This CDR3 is CASSLGVTGNTIYF. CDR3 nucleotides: TGCGCCAGCAGCTTGGGGGTTACTGGAAACACCATATATTTT. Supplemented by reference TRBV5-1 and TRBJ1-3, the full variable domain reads KAGVTQTPRYLIKTRGQQVTLSCSPISGHRSVSWYQQTPGQGLQFLFEYFSETQRNKGNFPGRFSGRQFSNSRSEMNVSTLELGDSALYLCASSLGVTGNTIYFGEGSWLTVV.

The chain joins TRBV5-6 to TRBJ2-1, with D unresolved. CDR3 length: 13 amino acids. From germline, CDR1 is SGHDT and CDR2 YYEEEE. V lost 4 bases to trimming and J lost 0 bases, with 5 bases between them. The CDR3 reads CASSKSSYNEQFF. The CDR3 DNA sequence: TGTGCCAGCAGCAAGAGCTCCTACAATGAGCAGTTCTTC.

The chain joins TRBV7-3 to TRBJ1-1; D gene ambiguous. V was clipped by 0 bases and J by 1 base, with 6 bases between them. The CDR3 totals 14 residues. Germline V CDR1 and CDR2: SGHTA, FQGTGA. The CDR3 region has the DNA TGTGCCAGCAGCTTAACACGATGGAACACTGAAGCTTTCTTT. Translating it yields CASSLTRWNTEAFF. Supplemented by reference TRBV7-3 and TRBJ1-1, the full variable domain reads GAGVSQTPSNKVTEKGKYVELRCDPISGHTALYWYRQSLGQGPEFLIYFQGTGAADDSGLPNDRFFAVRPEGSVSTLKIQRTERGDSAVYLCASSLTRWNTEAFFGQGTRLTVV.

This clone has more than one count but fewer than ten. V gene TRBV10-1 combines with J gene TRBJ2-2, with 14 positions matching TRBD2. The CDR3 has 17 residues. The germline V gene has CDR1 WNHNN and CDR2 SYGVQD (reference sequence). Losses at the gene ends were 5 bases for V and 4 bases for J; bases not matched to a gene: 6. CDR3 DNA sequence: TGCGCCAGCAGTCCCGGGGGACTAGCGGGAGTCACCGGGGAGCTGTTTTTT. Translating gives CASSPGGLAGVTGELFF.

The DNA for the CDR3 is TGTGCCAGCTCCCGGACAGGGGGCTTCGCAGATACGCAGTATTTT. Translation: CASSRTGGFADTQYF. This chain joins TRBV18 and TRBJ2-3; TRBD1 aligns across 11 bases. The CDR3 runs to 15 residues. The V segment lost 6 bases and the J segment 4 bases; nucleotides outside the gene matches: 6. Germline CDR1 and CDR2: KGHSH and LQKENI.

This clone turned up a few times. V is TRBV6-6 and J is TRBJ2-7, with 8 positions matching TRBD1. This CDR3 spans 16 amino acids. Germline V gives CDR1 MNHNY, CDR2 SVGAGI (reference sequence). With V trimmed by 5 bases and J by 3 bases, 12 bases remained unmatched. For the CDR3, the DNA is TGTGCCAGCAGTACAACAAAGACAGGGGCCGTCTACGAGCAGTACTTC. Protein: CASSTTKTGAVYEQYF.

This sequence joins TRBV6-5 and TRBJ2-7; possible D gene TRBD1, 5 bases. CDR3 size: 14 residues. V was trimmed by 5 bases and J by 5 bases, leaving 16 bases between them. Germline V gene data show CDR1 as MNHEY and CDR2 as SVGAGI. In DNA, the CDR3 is TGTGCCAGCAGTCCAAGGACATTAGTCAACGAGCAGTACTTC. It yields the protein CASSPRTLVNEQYF.

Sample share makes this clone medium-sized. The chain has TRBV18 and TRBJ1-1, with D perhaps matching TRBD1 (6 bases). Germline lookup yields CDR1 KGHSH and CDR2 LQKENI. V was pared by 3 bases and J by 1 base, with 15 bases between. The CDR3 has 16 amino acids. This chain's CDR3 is CASSPLPGDKNTEAFF. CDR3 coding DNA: TGTGCCAGCTCACCCTTACCGGGGGACAAGAACACTGAAGCTTTCTTT.

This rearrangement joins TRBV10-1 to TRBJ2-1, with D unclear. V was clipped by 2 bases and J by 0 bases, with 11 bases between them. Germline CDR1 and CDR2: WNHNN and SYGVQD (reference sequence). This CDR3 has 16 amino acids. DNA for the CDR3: TGCGCCAGCAGTGAGGGTATGGTAGGCTCCTACAATGAGCAGTTCTTC. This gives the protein CASSEGMVGSYNEQFF.